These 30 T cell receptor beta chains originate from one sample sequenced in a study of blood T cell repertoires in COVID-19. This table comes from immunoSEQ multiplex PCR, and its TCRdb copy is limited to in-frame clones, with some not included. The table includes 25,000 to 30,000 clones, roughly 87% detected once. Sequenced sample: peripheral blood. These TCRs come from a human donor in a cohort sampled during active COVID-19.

The CDR3 spells CASSLGQGSEKLFF. CDR3 DNA: TGTGCCAGCAGCTTAGGACAGGGGAGTGAAAAACTGTTTTTT. J is TRBJ1-4 and V is TRBV7-9; TRBD1 agrees at 8 bases. In germline, CDR1 is SEHNR, CDR2 FQNEAQ (reference sequence). After removal of 1 base from V and 7 bases from J, the junction contained 2 bases not matched to a gene. The CDR3 sequence is 14 residues long.

The CDR3 bases are TGCAGCGCCTCCCGGGGGACGGGGAGCAATGAGCAGTTCTTC. The encoded protein is CSASRGTGSNEQFF. This rearrangement joins TRBV29-1 to TRBJ2-1; TRBD2 is a possible D gene (6 bases). The V end lost 7 bases, the J end lost 6 bases, and 19 bases lay between the germline ends. Germline lookup yields CDR1 SQVTM and CDR2 ANQGSEA. This CDR3 region has 14 residues.

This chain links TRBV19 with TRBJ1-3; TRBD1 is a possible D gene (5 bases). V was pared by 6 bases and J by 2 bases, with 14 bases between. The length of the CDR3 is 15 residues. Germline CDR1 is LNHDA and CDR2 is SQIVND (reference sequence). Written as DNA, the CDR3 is TGTGCCAGTAGAGAAGTGGGGGGTCCTGGAAACACCATATATTTT. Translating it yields CASREVGGPGNTIYF.

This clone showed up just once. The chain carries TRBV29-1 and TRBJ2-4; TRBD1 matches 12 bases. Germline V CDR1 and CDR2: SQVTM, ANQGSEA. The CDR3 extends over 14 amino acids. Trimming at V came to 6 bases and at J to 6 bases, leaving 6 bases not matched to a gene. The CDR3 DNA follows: TGCAGCGTACCGGGACAGGGGGCGGCAAACATTCAGTACTTC. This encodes CSVPGQGAANIQYF.

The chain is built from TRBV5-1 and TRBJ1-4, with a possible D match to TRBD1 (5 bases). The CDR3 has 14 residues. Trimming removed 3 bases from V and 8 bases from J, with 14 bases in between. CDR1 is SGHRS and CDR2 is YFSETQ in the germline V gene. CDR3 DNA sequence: TGCGCCAGCAGCTCGCTCCAGGGCGGCGAAAAACTGTTTTTT. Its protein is CASSSLQGGEKLFF.

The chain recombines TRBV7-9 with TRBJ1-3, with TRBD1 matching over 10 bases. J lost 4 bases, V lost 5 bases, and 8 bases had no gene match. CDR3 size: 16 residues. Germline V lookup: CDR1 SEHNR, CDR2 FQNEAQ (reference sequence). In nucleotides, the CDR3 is TGTGCCAGCAGCGCACCGGGACAGGGGTCCGGAAACACCATATATTTT. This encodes CASSAPGQGSGNTIYF. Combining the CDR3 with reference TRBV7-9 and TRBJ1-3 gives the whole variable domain DTGVSQNPRHKITKRGQNVTFRCDPISEHNRLYWYRQTLGQGPEFLTYFQNEAQLEKSRLLSDRFSAERPKGSFSTLEIQRTEQGDSAMYLCASSAPGQGSGNTIYFGEGSWLTVV.

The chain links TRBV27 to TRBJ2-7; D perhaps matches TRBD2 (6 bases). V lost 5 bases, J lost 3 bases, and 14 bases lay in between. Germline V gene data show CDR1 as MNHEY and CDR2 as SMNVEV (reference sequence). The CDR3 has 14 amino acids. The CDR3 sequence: CASSPETRYYEQYF. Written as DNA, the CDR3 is TGTGCCAGCAGTCCGGAGACTAGATACTACGAGCAGTACTTC.

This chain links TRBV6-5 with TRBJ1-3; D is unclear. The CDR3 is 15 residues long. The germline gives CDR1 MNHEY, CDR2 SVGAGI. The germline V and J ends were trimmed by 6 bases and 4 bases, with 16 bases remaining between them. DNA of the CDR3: TGTGCCAGCAGCCCGAGGGAGACGGGAGGAAACACCATATATTTT. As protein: CASSPRETGGNTIYF.

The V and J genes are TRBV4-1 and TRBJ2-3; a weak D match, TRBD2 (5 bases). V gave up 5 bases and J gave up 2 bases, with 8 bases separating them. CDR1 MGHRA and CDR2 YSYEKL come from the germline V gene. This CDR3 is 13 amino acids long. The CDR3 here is CASSWGVTDTQYF. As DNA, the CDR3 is TGCGCCAGCAGCTGGGGAGTCACAGATACGCAGTATTTT.

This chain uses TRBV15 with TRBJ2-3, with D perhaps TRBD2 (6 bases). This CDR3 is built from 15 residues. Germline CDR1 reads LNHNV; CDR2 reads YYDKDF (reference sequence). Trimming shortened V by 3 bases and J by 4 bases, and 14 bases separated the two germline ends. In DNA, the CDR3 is TGTGCCACCAGCAGTCGCGGGAATCGCGCAGATACGCAGTATTTT. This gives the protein CATSSRGNRADTQYF.

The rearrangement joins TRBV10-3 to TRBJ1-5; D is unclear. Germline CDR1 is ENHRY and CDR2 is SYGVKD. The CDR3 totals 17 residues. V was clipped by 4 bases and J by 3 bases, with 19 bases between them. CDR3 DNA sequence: TGTGCCATCAGTGTTCTAGGTCGGCAGCAAGACAATCAGCCCCAGCATTTT. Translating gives CAISVLGRQQDNQPQHF.

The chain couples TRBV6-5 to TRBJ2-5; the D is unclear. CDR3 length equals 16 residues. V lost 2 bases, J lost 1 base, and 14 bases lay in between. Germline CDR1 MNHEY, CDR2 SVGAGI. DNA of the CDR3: TGTGCCAGCAGTTACCTCTACAGTGGGTCCCAAGAGACCCAGTACTTC. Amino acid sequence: CASSYLYSGSQETQYF.

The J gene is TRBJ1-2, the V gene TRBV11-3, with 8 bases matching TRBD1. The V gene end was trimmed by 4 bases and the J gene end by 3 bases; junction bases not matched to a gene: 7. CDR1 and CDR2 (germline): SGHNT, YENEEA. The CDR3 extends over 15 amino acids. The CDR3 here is CASSSSQQGDYGYTF. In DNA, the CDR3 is TGTGCCAGCAGCTCATCTCAACAGGGGGACTATGGCTACACCTTC.

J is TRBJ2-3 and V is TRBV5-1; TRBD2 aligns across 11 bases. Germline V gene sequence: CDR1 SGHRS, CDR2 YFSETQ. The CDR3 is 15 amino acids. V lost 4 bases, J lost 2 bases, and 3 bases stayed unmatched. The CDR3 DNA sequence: TGCGCCAGCAGCCAACTAGCGGGGGACACAGATACGCAGTATTTT. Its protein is CASSQLAGDTDTQYF. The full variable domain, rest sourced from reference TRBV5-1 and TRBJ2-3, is KAGVTQTPRYLIKTRGQQVTLSCSPISGHRSVSWYQQTPGQGLQFLFEYFSETQRNKGNFPGRFSGRQFSNSRSEMNVSTLELGDSALYLCASSQLAGDTDTQYFGPGTRLTVL.

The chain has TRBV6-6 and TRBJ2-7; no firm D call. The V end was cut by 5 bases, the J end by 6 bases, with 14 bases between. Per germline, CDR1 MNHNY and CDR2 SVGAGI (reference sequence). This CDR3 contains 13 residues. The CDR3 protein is CASSTPSSVEQYF. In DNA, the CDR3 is TGTGCCAGCAGTACTCCCTCTAGTGTCGAGCAGTACTTC.

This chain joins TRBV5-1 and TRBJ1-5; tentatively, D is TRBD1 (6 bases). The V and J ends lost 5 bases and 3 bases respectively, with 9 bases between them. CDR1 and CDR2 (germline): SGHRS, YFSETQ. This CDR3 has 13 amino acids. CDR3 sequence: CASRPGDNQPQHF. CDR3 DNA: TGCGCCAGCAGACCAGGGGACAATCAGCCCCAGCATTTT. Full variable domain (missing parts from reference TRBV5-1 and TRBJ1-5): KAGVTQTPRYLIKTRGQQVTLSCSPISGHRSVSWYQQTPGQGLQFLFEYFSETQRNKGNFPGRFSGRQFSNSRSEMNVSTLELGDSALYLCASRPGDNQPQHFGDGTRLSIL.

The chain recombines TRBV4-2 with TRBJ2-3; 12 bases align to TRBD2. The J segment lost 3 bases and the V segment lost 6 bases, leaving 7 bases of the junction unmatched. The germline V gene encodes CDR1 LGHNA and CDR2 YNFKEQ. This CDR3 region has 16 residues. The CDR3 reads CASRPRGLAGTDTQYF. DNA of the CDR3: TGTGCCAGCAGGCCACGAGGACTAGCGGGGACAGATACGCAGTATTTT.

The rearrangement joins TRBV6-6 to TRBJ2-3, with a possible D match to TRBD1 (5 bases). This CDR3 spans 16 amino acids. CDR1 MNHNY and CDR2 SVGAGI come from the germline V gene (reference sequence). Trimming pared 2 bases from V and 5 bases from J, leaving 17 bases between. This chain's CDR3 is CASSYPTSTARDTQYF. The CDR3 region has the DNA TGTGCCAGCAGTTACCCCACGTCGACAGCAAGAGATACGCAGTATTTT.

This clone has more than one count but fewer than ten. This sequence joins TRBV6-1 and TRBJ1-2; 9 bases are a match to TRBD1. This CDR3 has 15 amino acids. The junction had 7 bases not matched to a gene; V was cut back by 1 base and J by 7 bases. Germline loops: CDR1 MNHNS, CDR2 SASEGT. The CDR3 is CASSEGGQGVFGYTF. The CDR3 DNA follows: TGTGCCAGCAGTGAAGGGGGACAGGGAGTCTTTGGCTACACCTTC.

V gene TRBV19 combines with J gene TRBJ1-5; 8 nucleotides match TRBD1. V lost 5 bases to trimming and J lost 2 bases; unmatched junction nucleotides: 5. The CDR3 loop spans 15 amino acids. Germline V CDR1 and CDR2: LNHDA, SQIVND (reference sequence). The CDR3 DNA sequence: TGTGCCAGTAGTTCGGACAGGGTTGGCAATCAGCCCCAGCATTTT. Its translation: CASSSDRVGNQPQHF.

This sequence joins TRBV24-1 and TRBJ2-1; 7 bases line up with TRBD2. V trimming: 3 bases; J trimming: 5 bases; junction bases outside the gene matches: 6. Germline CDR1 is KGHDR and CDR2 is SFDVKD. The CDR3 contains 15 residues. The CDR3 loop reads CATSDMSGKDNEQFF. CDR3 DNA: TGTGCCACCAGTGATATGAGCGGGAAGGACAATGAGCAGTTCTTC.

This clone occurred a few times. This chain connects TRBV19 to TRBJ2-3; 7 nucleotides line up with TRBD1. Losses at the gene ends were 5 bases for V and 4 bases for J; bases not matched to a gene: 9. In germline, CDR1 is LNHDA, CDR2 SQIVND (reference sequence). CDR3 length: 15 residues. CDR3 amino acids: CASSEDRVYADTQYF. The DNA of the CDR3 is TGTGCCAGTAGTGAAGACAGGGTTTATGCAGATACGCAGTATTTT.

CDR3 nucleotide sequence: TGTGCCAGCAGCCCCAATTCTGGGCCGGGACTAGCGGGAGGGCCAACCTACGAGCAGTACTTC. Amino acid sequence: CASSPNSGPGLAGGPTYEQYF. The chain links TRBV12-1 to TRBJ2-7; the table's TRBD2 call for D was not verified on the DNA. TRBV12-1 is tagged as a pseudogene. This CDR3 comprises 21 residues.

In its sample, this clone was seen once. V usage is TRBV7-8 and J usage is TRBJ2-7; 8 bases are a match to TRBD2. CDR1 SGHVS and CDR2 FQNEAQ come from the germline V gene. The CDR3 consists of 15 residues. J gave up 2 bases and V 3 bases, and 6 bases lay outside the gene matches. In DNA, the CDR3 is TGTGCCAGCAGCTTGAGACAGCGGGGGCCCTACGAGCAGTACTTC. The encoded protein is CASSLRQRGPYEQYF.

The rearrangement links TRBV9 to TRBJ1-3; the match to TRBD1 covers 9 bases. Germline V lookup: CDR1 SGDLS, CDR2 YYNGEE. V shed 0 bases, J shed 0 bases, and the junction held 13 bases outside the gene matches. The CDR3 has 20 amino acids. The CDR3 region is CASSVVPQGQGQLSGNTIYF. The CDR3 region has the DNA TGTGCCAGCAGCGTAGTCCCACAGGGACAGGGCCAGCTCTCTGGAAACACCATATATTTT. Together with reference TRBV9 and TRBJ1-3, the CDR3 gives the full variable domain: DSGVTQTPKHLITATGQRVTLRCSPRSGDLSVYWYQQSLDQGLQFLIQYYNGEERAKGNILERFSAQQFPDLHSELNLSSLELGDSALYFCASSVVPQGQGQLSGNTIYFGEGSWLTVV.

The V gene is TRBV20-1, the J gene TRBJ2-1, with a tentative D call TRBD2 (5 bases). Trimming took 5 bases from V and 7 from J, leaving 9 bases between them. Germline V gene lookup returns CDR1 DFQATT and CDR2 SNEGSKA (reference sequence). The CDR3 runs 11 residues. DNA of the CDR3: TGCAGTGCTGTGCGGGTAAATGAGCAGTTCTTC. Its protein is CSAVRVNEQFF.

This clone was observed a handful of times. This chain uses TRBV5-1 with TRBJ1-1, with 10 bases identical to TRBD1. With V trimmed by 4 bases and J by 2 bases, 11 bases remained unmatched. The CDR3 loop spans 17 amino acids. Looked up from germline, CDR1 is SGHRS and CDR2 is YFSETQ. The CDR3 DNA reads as TGCGCCAGCAGCGTACCGGGACAGGGGAAACTTAACACTGAAGCTTTCTTT. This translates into CASSVPGQGKLNTEAFF.

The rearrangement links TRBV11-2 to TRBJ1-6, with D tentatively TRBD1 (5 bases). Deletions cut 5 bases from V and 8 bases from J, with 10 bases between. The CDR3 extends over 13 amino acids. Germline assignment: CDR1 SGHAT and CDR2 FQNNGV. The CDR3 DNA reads TGTGCCAGCAGCCGGGGGGTTGATTCACCCCTCCACTTT. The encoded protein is CASSRGVDSPLHF.

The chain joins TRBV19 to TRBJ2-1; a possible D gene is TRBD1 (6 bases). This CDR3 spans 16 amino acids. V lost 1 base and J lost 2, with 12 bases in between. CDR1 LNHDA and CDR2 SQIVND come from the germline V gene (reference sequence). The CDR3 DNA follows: TGTGCCAGTAGTATAGGGACAGAATCGCCCTACAATGAGCAGTTCTTC. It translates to CASSIGTESPYNEQFF.

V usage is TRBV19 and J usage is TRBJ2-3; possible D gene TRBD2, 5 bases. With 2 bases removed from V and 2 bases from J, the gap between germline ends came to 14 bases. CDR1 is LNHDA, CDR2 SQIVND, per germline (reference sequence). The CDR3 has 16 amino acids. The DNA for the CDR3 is TGTGCCAGTAGTATATGGAGCGCGGGTTACACAGATACGCAGTATTTT. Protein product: CASSIWSAGYTDTQYF.